The rows below give T cell receptor beta chains drawn from one sample of a study of cytotoxic CD8 clonotypes in ibrutinib-treated CLL. Clones were sequenced by immunoSEQ multiplex PCR, and TCRdb holds only the in-frame ones, with some missing. Here the sample spans some 81,000 clones, roughly 83% being singletons. Sequencing used PBMCs, obtained after 12 months of ibrutinib treatment. The source of these receptors is a human donor with chronic lymphocytic leukemia. Both conserved end residues are part of each CDR3. D genes are given only for firm matches. The size field is filled for only some rows; it gives once, few, many or a size class.

>.|TRBJ1-2|TRBV7-9|.
TGTGCCAGCAGCTTAGCGTTCCAGGAGGGCTACACCTTC
CASSLAFQEGYTF
>.|TRBJ1-5|TRBV28|.
TGTGCCAGCAGTTTCCAGGGTCTGGGCGGGCAGCCCCAGCATTTT
CASSFQGLGGQPQHF
>.|TRBJ1-2|TRBV6-9|.
TGTGCCAGCAGTTACTATTTTGGTGGCTACACCTTC
CASSYYFGGYTF
>.|TRBJ2-1|TRBV30|.
TGTGCCTGGAGTGTAAAGGACCATCAGTTCTTC
CAWSVKDHQFF
>.|TRBJ1-5|TRBV15|TRBD1
TGTGCCACCAGCCTCGAAGACAGGGACAATCAGCCCCAGCATTTT
CATSLEDRDNQPQHF
>once|TRBJ2-3|TRBV6-5|.
TGTGCCAGCAGTTACTCTCAGGGATCAAGCGCAGATACGCAGTATTTT
CASSYSQGSSADTQYF
>.|TRBJ2-3|TRBV5-1|.
TGCGCCAGCAGCTTGCTCCCAGCGTTTACAGATACGCAGTATTTT
CASSLLPAFTDTQYF
>.|TRBJ2-5|TRBV5-4|.
TGTGCCAGCAGCCAACAGGGTATGGGTTGGGAGACCCAGTACTTC
CASSQQGMGWETQYF
>.|TRBJ2-3|TRBV7-9|TRBD2
TGTGCCAGCAGTTCCCCGACTAGCGGAAGAGTGGGAGATACGCAGTATTTT
CASSSPTSGRVGDTQYF
>.|TRBJ1-4|TRBV6-1|.
TGTGCCAGCTCGTCGAAAAGCAGCAATGAAAAACTGTTTTTT
CASSSKSSNEKLFF
>once|TRBJ2-5|TRBV11-3|TRBD2
TGTGCCAGCAGCGGGGGAGGGACCCCCGAGACCCAGTACTTC
CASSGGGTPETQYF
>.|TRBJ1-1|TRBV7-3|.
TGTGCCAGCAAGACCCCGGGCCCCGACACTGAAGCTTTCTTT
CASKTPGPDTEAFF
>.|TRBJ2-3|TRBV5-6|TRBD1
TGTGCCAGCAGCTTGGGGTTAGGGGGCCGGACAGATACGCAGTATTTT
CASSLGLGGRTDTQYF
>.|TRBJ2-5|TRBV7-2|.
TGTGCCAGCAGCCAAGGCCGGGGCCTCCAAGAGACCCAGTACTTC
CASSQGRGLQETQYF
>.|TRBJ2-7|TRBV5-5|.
TGTGCCAGCAGCCGCGCGGCCCGGCCGGACGGCGAGCAGTACTTC
CASSRAARPDGEQYF
>.|TRBJ2-6|TRBV28|TRBD1
TGTGCCAGCAGTCGCCGACAGGGGCTAGACTCTGGGGCCAACGTCCTGACTTTC
CASSRRQGLDSGANVLTF
>.|TRBJ2-7|TRBV14|TRBD2
TGTGCCAGCAGCCAACTCCGCGGGAGAGGCGAGCAGTACTTC
CASSQLRGRGEQYF
>.|TRBJ2-6|TRBV28|TRBD1
TGTGCCAGCAGTTTACGGCAGGGGGCAGCTGGGGCCAACGTCCTGACTTTC
CASSLRQGAAGANVLTF
>.|TRBJ1-6|TRBV6-5|.
TGTGCCAGCAGCCTCTCCCTAAATAATTCACCCCTCCACTTT
CASSLSLNNSPLHF
>.|TRBJ2-5|TRBV7-2|.
TGTGCCAGCAGCTTAGGGCGAGAGACCCAGTACTTC
CASSLGRETQYF
>.|TRBJ1-4|TRBV7-3|TRBD1
TGTGCCAGCAGCTTAATGGGGAGGGGGCAGAATGAAAAACTGTTTTTT
CASSLMGRGQNEKLFF
>.|TRBJ2-3|TRBV21-1|.
TGTGCCAGCAGCGCTTATCCAGATACGCAGTATTTT
CASSAYPDTQYF
>.|TRBJ2-7|TRBV28|TRBD2
TGTGCCCCCTGGGGGGGGACTCCACCCCGGCCTAAGAGGGAGCAGTACTTC
CAPWGGTPPRPKREQYF
>.|TRBJ2-1|TRBV5-4|.
TGTGCCAGCAGCTTGGAGGTCACGACAGCGGGTGAGCAGTTCTTC
CASSLEVTTAGEQFF
>once|TRBJ2-5|TRBV7-2|TRBD2
TGTGCCAGCAGCCCTCAGCGGGGGCAAGAGACCCAGTACTTC
CASSPQRGQETQYF
>once|TRBJ1-6|TRBV4-2|.
TGTGCCAGCAGCCAAGATCGCCGTTGGGGTTCCTATAATTCACCCCTCCACTTT
CASSQDRRWGSYNSPLHF
>.|TRBJ2-5|TRBV5-1|TRBD1
TGCGCCAGCAGCTTGGGGGGACAGGGACAAGAGACCCAGTACTTC
CASSLGGQGQETQYF
>.|TRBJ1-1|TRBV29-1|.
TGCAGCGGAATAACCGGATGGCTTACTGAAGCTTTCTTT
CSGITGWLTEAFF
>.|TRBJ2-1|TRBV4-2|.
TGTGCCAGCAGCCAAGATGGAGGGCCGTCCAATGAGCAGTTCTTC
CASSQDGGPSNEQFF
>.|TRBJ1-2|TRBV7-3|TRBD1
TGTGCCAGCAGCCCTGCGGGACAGGGGGCAGGGGGCTACACCTTC
CASSPAGQGAGGYTF
>.|TRBJ1-3|TRBV6-5|.
TGTGCCAGCAACCCCCAGTGGGGCGCGGGAAACACCATATATTTT
CASNPQWGAGNTIYF
>once|TRBJ2-1|TRBV27|.
TGTGCCAGCAGTTTCCAGGGAACCCCCTACAATGAGCAGTTCTTC
CASSFQGTPYNEQFF
>.|TRBJ2-7|TRBV4-2|.
TGTGCCAGCAGCCAAGGCTCCGGGGAGTACGAGCAGTACTTC
CASSQGSGEYEQYF
>.|TRBJ2-7|TRBV4-3|.
TGCGCCAGCAGCCAAGAGTGGGACGGTCCCTACGAGCAGTACTTC
CASSQEWDGPYEQYF
>.|TRBJ2-1|TRBV14|.
TGTGCCAGCAGCCATTCCCCGGACGGTGGGGGGCGGAATGAGCAGTTCTTC
CASSHSPDGGGRNEQFF
>many|TRBJ1-1|TRBV5-1|TRBD1
TGCGCCAGCAGCTTGGCTGGGGACAGGGGGTCTGAAGCTTTCTTT
CASSLAGDRGSEAFF
>once|TRBJ2-1|TRBV11-2|.
TGTGCCAGCAGCTTACGGGGGCCACTGGGGCAGTTCTTC
CASSLRGPLGQFF
>.|TRBJ2-3|TRBV27|.
TGTGCCAGCAGGATGGCACTCCCGGGAGATACGCAGTATTTT
CASRMALPGDTQYF
>.|TRBJ2-3|TRBV5-5|.
TGTGCCAGCAGCTTGGGGACGACGTCGGATACGCAGTATTTT
CASSLGTTSDTQYF
>.|TRBJ2-5|TRBV10-3|TRBD2
TGTGCCATCAGTCACGAATTGGGGGGGGAGACCCAGTACTTC
CAISHELGGETQYF
>.|TRBJ1-5|TRBV10-1|.
TGCGCCAGCAGTGAGGCATATTATAGCAATCAGCCCCAGCATTTT
CASSEAYYSNQPQHF
>.|TRBJ2-2|TRBV9|TRBD1
TGTGCCAGCAGCGCGGGGACAGGGCGGGAGCTGTTTTTT
CASSAGTGRELFF
>.|TRBJ2-3|TRBV7-9|.
TGTGCCAGCAGCCCCAGCGCGGCTAGCTGGCCAGATACGCAGTATTTT
CASSPSAASWPDTQYF
>.|TRBJ2-7|TRBV15|.
TGTGCCACCAGCAGAGTTTGGGGGGGACAGTCGAGCTCCTACGAGCAGTACTTC
CATSRVWGGQSSSYEQYF
>.|TRBJ1-5|TRBV5-3|TRBD1
TGTGCCAGAAGCCAACCCCAGGACAGGGCGGGCAATCAGCCCCAGCATTTT
CARSQPQDRAGNQPQHF
>.|TRBJ2-7|TRBV28|TRBD2
TGTGCCAGCAGTTTGGCCCCTAGCGGGGCCTCGTACGAGCAGTACTTC
CASSLAPSGASYEQYF
>.|TRBJ1-1|TRBV25-1|TRBD1
TGTGCCAGCAGTGGCTACAGGGGTGCTTTCTTT
CASSGYRGAFF
>.|TRBJ2-3|TRBV30|TRBD2
TGTGCCTGGAGTGTACGAGGCGGGGGGACGCAGTATTTT
CAWSVRGGGTQYF
>.|TRBJ2-6|TRBV27|.
TGTGCCAGCAGTTTCCTGGGGTCGGGGGCCAACGTCCTGACTTTC
CASSFLGSGANVLTF
>.|TRBJ2-5|TRBV6-1|.
TGTGCCAGCAGCCCGACTAGATGGCAAGAGACCCAGTACTTC
CASSPTRWQETQYF
>few|TRBJ2-2|TRBV9|TRBD2
TGTGCCAGCAGCCCCACTAGCGGGGGTGTCGGGGAGCTGTTTTTT
CASSPTSGGVGELFF
>.|TRBJ2-2|TRBV2|TRBD2
TGTGCCGCAGCGGGACGGGTAGCGAACACCGGGGAGCTGTTTTTT
CAAAGRVANTGELFF
>many|TRBJ2-1|TRBV9|.
TGTGCCAGCAGCGTAGCTGGGTACAATGAGCAGTTCTTC
CASSVAGYNEQFF
>once|TRBJ2-7|TRBV27|TRBD1
TGTGCCAGCACCCAACTGTCCGGGACAGGGGGCGAGCAGTACTTC
CASTQLSGTGGEQYF
>once|TRBJ2-1|TRBV5-1|.
TGCGCCAGCAGCTCCTCTAGCAGCAATGAGCAGTTCTTC
CASSSSSSNEQFF